This T cell receptor (beta chain) came from a study of shared clonotypes between healthy human individuals. Authors' analysis steps: In the immunoSEQ data, sequences were junction-only and lacked quality scores, so filtering differed. The table came from immunoSEQ multiplex PCR; TCRdb's copy has only in-frame clones and leaves some out. From that table come the V and J calls and clone size; the DNA was used to work out D and trimming. The sample lists fewer than 400,000 clones, around 67% occurring once. Remarks on this clone: Its target is not known.

HIV-negative, healthy adults without recent acute infections or vaccinations were the donors. Study findings and constraints: Clonotypes shared by all four donors outscored non-shared clonotypes in generation probability. Around 4.7% of naive CD4 clonotypes were shared across several donors.

CDR3 length equals 11 residues. The germline V gene has CDR1 DFQATT and CDR2 SNEGSKA (reference sequence). Deletions cut 3 bases from V and 7 bases from J, with 6 bases between. The rearrangement joins TRBV20-1 to TRBJ1-4; D is unclear. The receptor was derived from a man aged 25 to 40 in good health. Sample: memory CD4+ T cells sorted from blood. Sample subset: CD45RA-negative fraction. For the CDR3, the DNA is TGCAGTGCTAGGAAGGTTGAAAAACTGTTTTTT. The encoded protein is CSARKVEKLFF.